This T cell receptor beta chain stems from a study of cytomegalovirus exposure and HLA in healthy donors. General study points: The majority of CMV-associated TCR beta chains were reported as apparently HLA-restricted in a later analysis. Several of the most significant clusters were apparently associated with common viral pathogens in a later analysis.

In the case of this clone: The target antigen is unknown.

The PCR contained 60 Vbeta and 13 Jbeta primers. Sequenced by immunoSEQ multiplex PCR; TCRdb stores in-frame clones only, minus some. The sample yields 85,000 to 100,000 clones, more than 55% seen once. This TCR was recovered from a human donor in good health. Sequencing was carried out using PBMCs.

CDR3 loop: CASSASGYTYEQYF. The CDR3 coding sequence is TGTGCCAGCAGCGCATCAGGGTATACGTACGAGCAGTACTTC. The rearrangement uses TRBV9 and TRBJ2-7; a weak D match, TRBD1 (5 bases). This CDR3 is built from 14 residues. Trimming removed 3 bases at V and 4 bases at J, with 14 bases between. The germline V gene encodes CDR1 SGDLS and CDR2 YYNGEE.